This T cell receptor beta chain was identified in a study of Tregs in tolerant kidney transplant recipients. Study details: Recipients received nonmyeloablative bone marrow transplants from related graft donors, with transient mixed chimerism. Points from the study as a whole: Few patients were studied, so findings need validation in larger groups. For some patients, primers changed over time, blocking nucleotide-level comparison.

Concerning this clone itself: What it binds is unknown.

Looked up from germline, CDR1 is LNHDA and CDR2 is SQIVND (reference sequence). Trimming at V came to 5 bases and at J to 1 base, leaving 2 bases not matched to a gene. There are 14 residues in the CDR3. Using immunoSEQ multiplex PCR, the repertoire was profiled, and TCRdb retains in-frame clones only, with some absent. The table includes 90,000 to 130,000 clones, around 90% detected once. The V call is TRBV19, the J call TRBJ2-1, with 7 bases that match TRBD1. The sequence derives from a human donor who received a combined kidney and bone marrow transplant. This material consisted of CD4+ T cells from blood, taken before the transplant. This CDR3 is CASSGRGSYNEQFF. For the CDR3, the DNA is TGTGCCAGTAGTGGCAGGGGGTCCTACAATGAGCAGTTCTTC.